Listed here are 17 T cell receptor beta chains from one sample, sequenced in a study of blood T cell repertoires in COVID-19. Assay: immunoSEQ multiplex PCR; the TCRdb copy retains only in-frame clones and omits some. The top ten clones hold about 18% of a sample with about 76,000 clones, 65% to 90% of them seen once. Sample: peripheral blood. The receptor set was obtained from a human donor in a cohort sampled during active COVID-19.

V usage is TRBV6-2 or TRBV6-3 and J usage is TRBJ2-1; D remains unclear. CDR1 MNHEY and CDR2 SVGEGT come from the germline V gene. This CDR3 is 15 amino acids long. V was shortened by 3 bases and J by 0 bases, with 9 bases between the two germline ends. CDR3 loop: CASSYEPSSYNEQFF. DNA of the CDR3: TGTGCCAGCAGTTATGAACCCAGCTCCTACAATGAGCAGTTCTTC.

The chain uses TRBV5-1 and TRBJ2-6; D gene uncertain. Deletions cut 0 bases from V and 1 base from J, with 5 bases between. This CDR3 is 15 amino acids long. Germline V CDR1 and CDR2: SGHRS, YFSETQ. The CDR3 protein is CASSLATSGANVLTF. In DNA, the CDR3 is TGCGCCAGCAGCTTGGCGACTTCTGGGGCCAACGTCCTGACTTTC.

The V and J genes are TRBV5-1 and TRBJ2-7; TRBD1 is a possible D gene (6 bases). Trimming cost V 0 bases and J 1 base, with 17 bases left between them. Per the germline V gene, CDR1 is SGHRS and CDR2 is YFSETQ. This CDR3 contains 17 residues. The CDR3 spells CASSLARRQGISYEQYF. CDR3 nucleotides: TGCGCCAGCAGCTTGGCCCGGAGGCAGGGGATTTCCTACGAGCAGTACTTC.

The chain uses TRBV29-1 and TRBJ2-1; TRBD2 agrees at 8 bases. The CDR3 covers 15 residues. Trimming cost V 4 bases and J 0 bases; bases outside gene matches: 5. Germline CDR1 and CDR2: SQVTM and ANQGSEA. Here the CDR3 DNA reads TGCAGCGTTGCTACCGGGACTAGCTCCTACAATGAGCAGTTCTTC. This codes for CSVATGTSSYNEQFF.

The chain carries TRBV5-1 and TRBJ2-7; TRBD2 is a possible D gene (7 bases). Trimming left V 4 bases short and J 5 bases short, with 19 bases between. The V gene's germline CDR1 is SGHRS and CDR2 YFSETQ. CDR3 length: 15 amino acids. The chain's CDR3 is CASSPKGGGAHEQYF. CDR3 nucleotides: TGCGCCAGCAGCCCAAAGGGGGGGGGCGCCCACGAGCAGTACTTC.

The chain joins TRBV5-6 to TRBJ1-3; 8 nucleotides line up with TRBD1. The CDR3 covers 18 residues. In germline, CDR1 is SGHDT, CDR2 YYEEEE. V dropped 0 bases and J dropped 1; count of bases not matched to a gene: 9. CDR3 amino acids: CASSLARGQGESGNTIYF. The CDR3 nucleotides are TGTGCCAGCAGCTTGGCTAGAGGACAGGGCGAATCTGGAAACACCATATATTTT. Drawing the rest from reference TRBV5-6 and TRBJ1-3, the complete variable domain is DAGVTQSPTHLIKTRGQQVTLRCSPKSGHDTVSWYQQALGQGPQFIFQYYEEEERQRGNFPDRFSGHQFPNYSSELNVNALLLGDSALYLCASSLARGQGESGNTIYFGEGSWLTVV.

The chain joins TRBV11-3 to TRBJ1-1, with a possible D match to TRBD1 (5 bases). The CDR3 contains 15 residues. Looked up from germline, CDR1 is SGHNT and CDR2 is YENEEA. V was cut by 0 bases and J by 8 bases, with 16 bases left in between. The CDR3 protein is CASSLDTWQGLEAFF. DNA for the CDR3: TGTGCCAGCAGCTTAGATACATGGCAGGGCCTCGAAGCTTTCTTT.

The gene calls are TRBV6-1 and TRBJ1-3; no firm D call. The CDR3 consists of 14 residues. The V gene's germline CDR1 is MNHNS and CDR2 SASEGT. V lost 3 bases and J 7 bases, leaving 13 bases between the germline ends. For the CDR3, the DNA is TGTGCCAGCAGTGACCGGGGTATTATCAACACCATATATTTT. This translates into CASSDRGIINTIYF.

The V and J genes are TRBV5-1 and TRBJ2-1, with TRBD2 as a possible D gene (7 bases). The CDR3 consists of 15 residues. From germline, CDR1 is SGHRS and CDR2 YFSETQ. V was clipped by 4 bases and J by 5 bases, with 16 bases between them. CDR3 loop: CASSPVPGGNNEQFF. The CDR3 coding sequence is TGCGCCAGCAGCCCCGTCCCGGGGGGCAACAATGAGCAGTTCTTC. Filled out from reference TRBV5-1 and TRBJ2-1, the complete variable domain reads KAGVTQTPRYLIKTRGQQVTLSCSPISGHRSVSWYQQTPGQGLQFLFEYFSETQRNKGNFPGRFSGRQFSNSRSEMNVSTLELGDSALYLCASSPVPGGNNEQFFGPGTRLTVL.

CDR3 loop: CASSLVGGNEQFF. The DNA for the CDR3 is TGTGCCAGCAGTCTAGTCGGCGGTAATGAGCAGTTCTTC. This chain uses TRBV2 with TRBJ2-1; D is ambiguous. The CDR3 length is 13 residues. The V gene's germline CDR1 is SNHLY and CDR2 FYNNEI. Trimming took 5 bases from V and 7 from J, leaving 12 bases between them.

This sequence joins TRBV18 and TRBJ1-1, with D unclear. Germline-derived CDR1 and CDR2 are KGHSH and LQKENI. This CDR3 has 14 residues. Deletions cut 3 bases from V and 4 bases from J, with 12 bases between. The CDR3 region is CASSPGLAGTEAFF. CDR3 DNA sequence: TGTGCCAGCTCACCGGGCTTGGCCGGCACTGAAGCTTTCTTT.

CDR3 sequence (DNA): TGCAGCGTGGAACAGGGGGCAGAGACCCAGTACTTC. Its protein is CSVEQGAETQYF. The chain links TRBV29-1 to TRBJ2-5; TRBD1 matches at 9 bases. This CDR3 comprises 12 residues. V lost 6 bases to trimming and J lost 4 bases; unmatched junction nucleotides: 3. Germline CDR1 reads SQVTM; CDR2 reads ANQGSEA.

V usage is TRBV4-1 and J usage is TRBJ2-3, with D unresolved. V lost 4 bases to trimming and J lost 3 bases, with 8 bases between them. Germline CDR1 MGHRA, CDR2 YSYEKL. The CDR3 is 13 amino acids. The CDR3 spells CASSPQDTDTQYF. CDR3 nucleotides: TGCGCCAGCAGCCCCCAGGATACAGATACGCAGTATTTT.

The rearrangement uses TRBV7-2 and TRBJ2-5, with 10 nucleotides matching TRBD1. The CDR3 is 16 amino acids. Germline lookup yields CDR1 SGHTA and CDR2 FQGNSA. V was clipped by 1 base and J by 3 bases; unmatched bases: 5. CDR3 sequence: CASSLVDRGVEETQYF. DNA for the CDR3: TGTGCCAGCAGCTTAGTGGACAGGGGGGTGGAAGAGACCCAGTACTTC.

The rearrangement joins TRBV4-1 to TRBJ2-7; possibly TRBD2 for D (5 bases). Germline V CDR1 and CDR2: MGHRA, YSYEKL. There are 12 residues in the CDR3. Between the trimmed V and J ends, which lost 4 bases and 7 bases, there was a span of 11 bases. The CDR3 bases are TGCGCCAGCAGCCTGCCGACGGGGGAGCAGTACTTC. Translated, it gives CASSLPTGEQYF.

This chain joins TRBV7-2 and TRBJ2-7; a weak D match, TRBD2 (5 bases). The CDR3 loop spans 13 amino acids. From germline, CDR1 is SGHTA and CDR2 FQGNSA. V lost 3 bases to trimming and J lost 6 bases, with 12 bases between them. CDR3 amino acids: CASSFSLSGEQYF. The CDR3 nucleotides are TGTGCCAGCAGCTTTAGTCTCAGCGGCGAGCAGTACTTC.

The chain links TRBV27 to TRBJ1-2; D remains ambiguous. V dropped 5 bases and J dropped 1 base, with 14 bases sitting between them. Germline CDR1 and CDR2: MNHEY and SMNVEV (reference sequence). The CDR3 has 15 residues. The CDR3 is CASSTRFGVNYGYTF. The DNA for the CDR3 is TGTGCCAGCAGTACCCGGTTCGGGGTTAACTATGGCTACACCTTC.